What follows describes a single T cell receptor beta chain. Its antigen is undetermined. V was clipped by 0 bases and J by 7 bases, with 18 bases between them. The CDR3 has 16 residues. Germline CDR1 SGHTA, CDR2 FQGTGA. These data come from a study of shared clonotypes between healthy human individuals. Each subset's genomic DNA was shared equally among a number of immunoSEQ plates. TCRdb keeps only in-frame clones here, not all; method: immunoSEQ multiplex PCR. The sample shows around 1.1 million clones, roughly 80% of them seen only once. CD45RA+ naive and CD45RA-negative memory subsets were separated from CD4+ cells. General study results and limits: Clonotypes shared by all four sorted-subset donors had higher generation probabilities than non-shared clonotypes.

The sequence was obtained from a man between 18 and 29 years old in good health. Some clones in this sample may be carry-over from other donors' samples. V gene TRBV7-3 combines with J gene TRBJ1-2; D might be TRBD1 (6 bases). Sequencing was carried out using memory CD4+ T cells from PBMCs. The subset was: CD45RA-negative fraction. CDR3: CASSLTGQYAGRGYTF. In DNA form, the CDR3 reads TGTGCCAGCAGCTTAACCGGACAGTATGCGGGACGTGGCTACACCTTC.